There are many counts of the clone carrying this T cell receptor beta chain. The antigen is not known. The germline CDR1 and CDR2 sequences are SNHLY and FYNNEI. This CDR3 is 12 amino acids long. V was cut by 8 bases and J by 5 bases, with 10 bases left in between. The data belong to a study of T cell repertoires in cytomegalovirus infection. Overall study: Public TCR beta signatures indicated both CMV infection and matching HLA type. Findings and limits, study-wide: Public TCR beta family frequency separated CMV-and-HLA carriers, including in an independent cohort. Predominance within the ex vivo response was attributable to HLA-C-restricted CMV-specific TCR beta clonotypes.

TCRdb redid the calling of the reads with MiXCR, one entry per CDR3 protein. This table holds fewer than 200,000 distinct CDR3 sequences, 13% to 15% found once. Material for sequencing was PBMCs. This sequence joins TRBV2 and TRBJ2-1; weak D call: TRBD2 (6 bases). This TCR derives from a human donor in good health (CMV status not recorded). Some clones in this sample may be carry-over from other donors' samples. The CDR3 DNA sequence: TGTGCCAGCGGCGGGAAGAACAATGAGCAGTTCTTC. Its translation: CASGGKNNEQFF.